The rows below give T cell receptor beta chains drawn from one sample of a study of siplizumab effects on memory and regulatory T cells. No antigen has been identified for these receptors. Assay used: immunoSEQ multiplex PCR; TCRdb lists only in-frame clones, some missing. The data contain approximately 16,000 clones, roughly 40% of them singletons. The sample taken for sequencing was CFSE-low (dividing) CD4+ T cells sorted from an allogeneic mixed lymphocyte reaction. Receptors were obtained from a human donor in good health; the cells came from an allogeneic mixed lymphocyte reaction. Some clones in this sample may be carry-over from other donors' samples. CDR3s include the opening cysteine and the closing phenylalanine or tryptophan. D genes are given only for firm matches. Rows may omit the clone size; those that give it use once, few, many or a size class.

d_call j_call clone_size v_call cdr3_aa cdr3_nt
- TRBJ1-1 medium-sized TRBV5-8 CASTMYRVEAFF TGTGCCAGCACGATGTACAGGGTTGAAGCTTTCTTT
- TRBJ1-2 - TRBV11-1 CASSSQHYGYTF TGTGCCAGCAGCTCACAGCACTATGGCTACACCTTC
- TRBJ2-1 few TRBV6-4 CASSESIGVRQFF TGTGCCAGCAGTGAATCAATAGGGGTAAGGCAGTTCTTC
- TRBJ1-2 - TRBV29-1 CSVKGGAGYGYTF TGCAGCGTGAAGGGGGGCGCCGGCTATGGCTACACCTTC
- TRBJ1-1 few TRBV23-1 CASSPGGILRGTEAFF TGCGCCAGCAGTCCTGGGGGGATCTTGAGGGGCACTGAAGCTTTCTTT
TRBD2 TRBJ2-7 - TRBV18 CASSLGTSGNYEQYF TGTGCCAGCTCCCTCGGGACTAGCGGTAACTACGAGCAGTACTTC
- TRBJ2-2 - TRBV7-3 CASSLQPGTGELFF TGTGCCAGCAGCCTCCAACCGGGCACCGGGGAGCTGTTTTTT
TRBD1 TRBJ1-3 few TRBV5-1 CASSGGDRLTGNTIYF TGCGCCAGCAGCGGGGGGGACAGGTTGACTGGAAACACCATATATTTT
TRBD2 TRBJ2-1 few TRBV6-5 CASTDSGSNEQFF TGTGCCAGCACCGACAGCGGGAGCAATGAGCAGTTCTTC
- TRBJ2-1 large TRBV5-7 CASISLVPPANEQFF TGTGCCAGCATCTCTCTAGTCCCTCCCGCGAATGAGCAGTTCTTC
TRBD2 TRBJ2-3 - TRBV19 CASSITSGRADTQYF TGTGCCAGTAGTATCACTAGCGGGAGGGCAGATACGCAGTATTTT
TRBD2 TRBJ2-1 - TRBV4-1 CASSQDRGLASFKDEQFF TGCGCCAGCAGCCAAGATCGAGGACTAGCGTCGTTTAAGGATGAGCAGTTCTTC
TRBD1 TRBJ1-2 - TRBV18 CASSPLDRANYGYTF TGTGCCAGCTCACCACTCGACAGGGCCAACTATGGCTACACCTTC
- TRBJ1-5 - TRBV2 CASRSDGDNQPQHF TGTGCCAGCAGAAGCGACGGGGACAATCAGCCCCAGCATTTT
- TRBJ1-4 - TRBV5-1 CASSPEPTAATNEKLFF TGCGCCAGCAGCCCCGAACCTACAGCAGCAACTAATGAAAAACTGTTTTTT
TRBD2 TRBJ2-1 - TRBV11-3 CASSSRLAGFSEQFF TGTGCCAGCAGCTCAAGACTAGCGGGATTCAGTGAGCAGTTCTTC
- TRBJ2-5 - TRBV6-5 CASRHGTAFRGAQYF TGTGCCAGTCGGCACGGGACCGCGTTTAGGGGGGCCCAGTACTTC
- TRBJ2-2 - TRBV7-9 CASRKQGGANTGELFF TGTGCCAGCAGAAAGCAGGGGGGCGCGAACACCGGGGAGCTGTTTTTT
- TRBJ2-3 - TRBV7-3 CASASTDTQYF TGTGCCAGTGCTAGCACAGATACGCAGTATTTT
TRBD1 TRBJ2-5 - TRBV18 CASSIRGRETQYF TGTGCCAGCTCCATCAGGGGGCGGGAGACCCAGTACTTC